The clone carrying this T cell receptor beta chain was found a few times. Its antigen is not identified. The source of the sample is a study of cytomegalovirus exposure and HLA in healthy donors. Regarding the study as a whole: The authors confirmed in vitro that a few CMV-associated chains were specific for CMV antigens. One cluster of highly shared sequence variants probably arose as a sequencing artifact.

Deletions cut 1 base from V and 2 bases from J, with 14 bases between. The germline CDR1 and CDR2 sequences are SGHVS and FNYEAQ. This CDR3 has 16 amino acids. PCR used 60 Vbeta primers and 13 Jbeta primers. Assay: immunoSEQ multiplex PCR; the TCRdb copy retains only in-frame clones and omits some. The data hold about 150,000 clones, with about 80% observed a single time. The sample consisted of PBMCs. The rearrangement joins TRBV7-6 to TRBJ1-1; possible D gene TRBD1, 5 bases. This clonotype originated in a man younger than 40 in good health and CMV-seropositive. The chain's CDR3 is CASSLVSGAINTEAFF. The CDR3 DNA reads as TGTGCCAGCAGCTTAGTCTCTGGGGCCATTAACACTGAAGCTTTCTTT. Drawing the rest from reference TRBV7-6 and TRBJ1-1, the complete variable domain is GAGVSQSPRYKVTKRGQDVALRCDPISGHVSLYWYRQALGQGPEFLTYFNYEAQQDKSGLPNDRFSAERPEGSISTLTIQRTEQRDSAMYRCASSLVSGAINTEAFFGQGTRLTVV.